This TCR beta chain is drawn from a study of siplizumab effects on memory and regulatory T cells. Concerning this clone itself: What it binds is not known.

The CDR3 runs to 14 residues. CDR1 and CDR2 (germline): SNHLY, FYNNEI. The ends were cut back, 6 bases at V and 5 bases at J, with 14 bases in the middle. Per-sample assaying covered 80,000 to 100,000 TCR templates. Using immunoSEQ multiplex PCR, the repertoire was profiled, and TCRdb retains in-frame clones only, with some absent. The repertoire holds some 100,000 clones, with over 85% as singletons. Points from the study as a whole: In unstimulated cells, naive T cells appeared more diverse than memory T cells and seemed major alloresponse contributors.

The chain uses TRBV2 and TRBJ2-1; TRBD1 is a possible D gene (6 bases). The sample was CD8+ T cells sorted from blood. The sequence was collected from a human donor in good health. The CDR3 here is CASRTGNRDNEQFF. The CDR3 DNA follows: TGTGCCAGCAGAACAGGGAATCGCGACAATGAGCAGTTCTTC.